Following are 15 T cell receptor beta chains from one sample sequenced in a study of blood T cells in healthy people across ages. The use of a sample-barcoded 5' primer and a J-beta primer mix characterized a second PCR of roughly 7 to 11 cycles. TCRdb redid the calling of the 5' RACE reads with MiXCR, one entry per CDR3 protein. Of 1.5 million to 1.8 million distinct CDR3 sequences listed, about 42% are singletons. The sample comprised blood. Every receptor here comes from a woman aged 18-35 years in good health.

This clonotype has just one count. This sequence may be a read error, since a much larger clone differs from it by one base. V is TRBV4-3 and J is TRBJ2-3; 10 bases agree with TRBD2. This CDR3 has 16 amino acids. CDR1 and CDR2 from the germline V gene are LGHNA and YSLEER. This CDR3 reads CAGSQGLAASTDTQYF. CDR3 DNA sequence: TGCGCCGGCAGCCAAGGACTAGCGGCTAGCACAGATACGCAGTATTTT.

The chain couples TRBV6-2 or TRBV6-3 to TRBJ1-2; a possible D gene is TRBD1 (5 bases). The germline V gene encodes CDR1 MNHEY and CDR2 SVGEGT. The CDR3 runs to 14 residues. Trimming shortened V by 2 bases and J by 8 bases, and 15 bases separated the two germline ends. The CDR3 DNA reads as TGTGCCAGCAGTTACACCGAAGGGGCCGGGGGCTACACCTTC. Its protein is CASSYTEGAGGYTF.

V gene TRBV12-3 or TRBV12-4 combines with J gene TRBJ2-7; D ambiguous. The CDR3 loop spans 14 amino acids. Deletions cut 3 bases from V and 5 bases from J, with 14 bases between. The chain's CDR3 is CASSLWARFDEQYF. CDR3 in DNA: TGTGCCAGCAGTTTGTGGGCCCGGTTTGACGAGCAGTACTTC.

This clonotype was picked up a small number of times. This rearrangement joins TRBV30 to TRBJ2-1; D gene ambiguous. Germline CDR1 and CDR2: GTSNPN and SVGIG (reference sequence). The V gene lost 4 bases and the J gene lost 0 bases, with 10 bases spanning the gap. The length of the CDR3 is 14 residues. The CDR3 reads CAWIPDSSYNEQFF. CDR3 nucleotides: TGTGCCTGGATTCCGGATAGCTCCTACAATGAGCAGTTCTTC.

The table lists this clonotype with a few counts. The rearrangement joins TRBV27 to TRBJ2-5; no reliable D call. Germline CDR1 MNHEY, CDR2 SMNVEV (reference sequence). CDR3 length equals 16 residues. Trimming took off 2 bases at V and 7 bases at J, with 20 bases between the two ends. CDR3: CASSLTLDPSKGTQYF. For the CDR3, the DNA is TGTGCCAGCAGTTTAACCCTAGACCCGAGCAAAGGGACCCAGTACTTC.

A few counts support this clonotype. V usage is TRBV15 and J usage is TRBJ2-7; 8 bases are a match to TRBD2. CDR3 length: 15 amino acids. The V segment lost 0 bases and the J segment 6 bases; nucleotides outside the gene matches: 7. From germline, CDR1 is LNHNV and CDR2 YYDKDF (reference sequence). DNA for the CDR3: TGTGCCACCAGCAGAGATTCCGCGGGAGGTCGCGAGCAGTACTTC. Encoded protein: CATSRDSAGGREQYF.

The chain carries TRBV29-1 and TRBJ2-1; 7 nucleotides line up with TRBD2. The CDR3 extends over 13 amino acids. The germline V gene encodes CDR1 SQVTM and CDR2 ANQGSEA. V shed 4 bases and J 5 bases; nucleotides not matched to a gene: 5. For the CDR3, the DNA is TGCAGCGTTGCCCTAGCGGCTAACAATGAGCAGTTCTTC. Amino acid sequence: CSVALAANNEQFF.

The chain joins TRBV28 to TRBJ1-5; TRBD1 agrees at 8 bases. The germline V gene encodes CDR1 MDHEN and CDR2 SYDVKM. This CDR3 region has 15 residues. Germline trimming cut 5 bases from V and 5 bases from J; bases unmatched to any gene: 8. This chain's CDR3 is CASSPSDRADQPQHF. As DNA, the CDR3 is TGTGCCAGCAGTCCCTCGGACAGGGCAGATCAGCCCCAGCATTTT. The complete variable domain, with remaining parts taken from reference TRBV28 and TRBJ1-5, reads DVKVTQSSRYLVKRTGEKVFLECVQDMDHENMFWYRQDPGLGLRLIYFSYDVKMKEKGDIPEGYSVSREKKERFSLILESASTNQTSMYLCASSPSDRADQPQHFGDGTRLSIL.

The CDR3 reads CASSSGQGGNSPLHF. The CDR3 DNA reads as TGCGCCAGCAGCTCGGGACAGGGTGGTAATTCACCCCTCCACTTT. The J gene is TRBJ1-6, the V gene TRBV5-1, with 9 nucleotides matching TRBD1. V gave up 3 bases and J gave up 6 bases; unmatched junction bases: 4. The CDR3 is 15 residues long. Looked up from germline, CDR1 is SGHRS and CDR2 is YFSETQ. The whole variable domain, remainder taken from reference TRBV5-1 and TRBJ1-6, is KAGVTQTPRYLIKTRGQQVTLSCSPISGHRSVSWYQQTPGQGLQFLFEYFSETQRNKGNFPGRFSGRQFSNSRSEMNVSTLELGDSALYLCASSSGQGGNSPLHFGNGTRLTVT.

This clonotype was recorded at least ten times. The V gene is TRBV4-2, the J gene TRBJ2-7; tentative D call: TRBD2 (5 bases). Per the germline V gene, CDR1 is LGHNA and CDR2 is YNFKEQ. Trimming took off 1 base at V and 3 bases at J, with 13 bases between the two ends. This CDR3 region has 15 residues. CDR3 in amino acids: CASSQGDGIYYEQYF. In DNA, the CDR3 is TGTGCCAGCAGCCAAGGTGACGGGATTTACTACGAGCAGTACTTC.

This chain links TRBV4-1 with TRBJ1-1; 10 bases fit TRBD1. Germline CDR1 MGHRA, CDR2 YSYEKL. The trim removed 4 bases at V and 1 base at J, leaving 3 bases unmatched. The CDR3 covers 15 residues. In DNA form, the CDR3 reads TGCGCCAGCAGCCCAGGGACAGGGGCGAACACTGAAGCTTTCTTT. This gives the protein CASSPGTGANTEAFF.

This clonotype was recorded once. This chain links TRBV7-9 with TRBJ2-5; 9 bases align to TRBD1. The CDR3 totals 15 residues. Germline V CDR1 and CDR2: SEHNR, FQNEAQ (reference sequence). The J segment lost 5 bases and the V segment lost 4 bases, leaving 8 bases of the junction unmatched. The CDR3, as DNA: TGTGCCAGCAGCTCGCTGGGACAGGGAAGGGAGACCCAGTACTTC. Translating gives CASSSLGQGRETQYF.

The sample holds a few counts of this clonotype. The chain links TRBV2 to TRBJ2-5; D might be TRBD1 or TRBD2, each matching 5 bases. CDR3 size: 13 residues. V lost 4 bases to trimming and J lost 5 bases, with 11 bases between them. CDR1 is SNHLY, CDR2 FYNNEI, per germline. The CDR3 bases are TGTGCCAGCAGTGTGACTTGGGGGGAGACCCAGTACTTC. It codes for CASSVTWGETQYF.

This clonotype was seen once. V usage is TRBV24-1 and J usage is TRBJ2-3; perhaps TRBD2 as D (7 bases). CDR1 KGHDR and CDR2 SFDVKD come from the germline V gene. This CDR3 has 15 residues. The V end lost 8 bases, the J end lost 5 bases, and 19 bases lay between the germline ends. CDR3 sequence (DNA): TGTGCCACCAATGACCCCCGGGGGGCTGGAGATACGCAGTATTTT. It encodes CATNDPRGAGDTQYF.

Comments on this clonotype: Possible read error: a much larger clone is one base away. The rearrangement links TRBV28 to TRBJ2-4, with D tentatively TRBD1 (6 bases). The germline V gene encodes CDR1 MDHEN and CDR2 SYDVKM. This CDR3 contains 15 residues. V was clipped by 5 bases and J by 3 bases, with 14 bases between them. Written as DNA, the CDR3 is TGTGCCAGCAGTACAGGGCTTGTCGGCAAAAACATTCAGTACTTC. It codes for CASSTGLVGKNIQYF.